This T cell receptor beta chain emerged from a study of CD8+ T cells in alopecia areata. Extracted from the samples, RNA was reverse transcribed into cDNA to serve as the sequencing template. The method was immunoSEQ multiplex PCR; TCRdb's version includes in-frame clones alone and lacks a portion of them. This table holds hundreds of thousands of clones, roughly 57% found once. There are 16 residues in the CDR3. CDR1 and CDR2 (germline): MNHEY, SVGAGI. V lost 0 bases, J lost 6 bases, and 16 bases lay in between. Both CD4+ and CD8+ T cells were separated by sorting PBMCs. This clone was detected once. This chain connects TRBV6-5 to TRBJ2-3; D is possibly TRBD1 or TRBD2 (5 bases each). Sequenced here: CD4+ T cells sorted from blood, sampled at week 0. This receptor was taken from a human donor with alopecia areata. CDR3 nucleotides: TGTGCCAGCAGTTACTCGAATTGGCCAGAGGGGGATACGCAGTATTTT. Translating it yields CASSYSNWPEGDTQYF.